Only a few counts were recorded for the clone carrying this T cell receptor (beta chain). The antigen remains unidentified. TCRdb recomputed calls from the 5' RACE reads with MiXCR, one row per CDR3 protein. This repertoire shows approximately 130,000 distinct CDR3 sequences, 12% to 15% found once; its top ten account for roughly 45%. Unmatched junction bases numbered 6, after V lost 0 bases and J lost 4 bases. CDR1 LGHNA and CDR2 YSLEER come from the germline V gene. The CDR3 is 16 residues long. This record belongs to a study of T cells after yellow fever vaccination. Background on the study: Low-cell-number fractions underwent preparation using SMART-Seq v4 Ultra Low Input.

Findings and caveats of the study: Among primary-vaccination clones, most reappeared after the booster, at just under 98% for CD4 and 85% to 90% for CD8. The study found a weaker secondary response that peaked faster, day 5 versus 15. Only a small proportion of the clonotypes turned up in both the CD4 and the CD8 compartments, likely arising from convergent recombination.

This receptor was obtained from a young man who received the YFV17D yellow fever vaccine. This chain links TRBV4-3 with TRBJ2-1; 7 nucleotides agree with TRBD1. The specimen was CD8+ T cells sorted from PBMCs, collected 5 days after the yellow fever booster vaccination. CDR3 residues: CASSQDKGGRYNEQFF. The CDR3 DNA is TGCGCCAGCAGCCAAGATAAAGGGGGCCGGTACAATGAGCAGTTCTTC.